These 14 T cell receptor beta chains were sequenced from one sample in a study of OX40 agonist ivuxolimab in advanced cancers. Some clones are missing from TCRdb's copy, which holds only in-frame ones; the method was immunoSEQ multiplex PCR. The sample lists about 58,000 clones; 75% to 85% were seen once. Specimen: CD4+ or CD8+ T cells sorted from blood, collected in a trial of the OX40 agonist ivuxolimab. The receptors shown here come from an adult with an advanced solid tumor such as melanoma, head and neck, liver or kidney cancer.

This sequence joins TRBV6-1 and TRBJ2-3, with D hard to call. This CDR3 region has 15 residues. Between the trimmed V and J ends, which lost 3 bases and 6 bases, there was a span of 16 bases. Germline assignment: CDR1 MNHNS and CDR2 SASEGT. CDR3 residues: CASSDWRQNVDTQYF. The DNA of the CDR3 is TGTGCCAGCAGTGACTGGCGCCAGAACGTGGATACGCAGTATTTT.

The chain carries TRBV9 and TRBJ2-3, with a weak D call TRBD1 (6 bases). Trimming took off 0 bases at V and 4 bases at J, with 15 bases between the two ends. CDR3 length: 16 amino acids. Germline V gene lookup returns CDR1 SGDLS and CDR2 YYNGEE. The CDR3 sequence is CASSVGGQAISDTQYF. DNA for the CDR3: TGTGCCAGCAGCGTAGGGGGGCAGGCCATCTCAGATACGCAGTATTTT.

The rearrangement links TRBV5-1 to TRBJ2-6; 7 nucleotides line up with TRBD2. The V gene end was trimmed by 4 bases and the J gene end by 0 bases; junction bases not matched to a gene: 4. The length of the CDR3 is 16 residues. Looked up from germline, CDR1 is SGHRS and CDR2 is YFSETQ. CDR3 in amino acids: CASSPSGGSGANVLTF. For the CDR3, the DNA is TGCGCCAGCAGCCCGTCGGGGGGCTCTGGGGCCAACGTCCTGACTTTC.

This chain joins TRBV9 and TRBJ1-1; TRBD1 agrees at 8 bases. This CDR3 spans 16 amino acids. V was clipped by 0 bases and J by 5 bases; unmatched bases: 9. Germline loops: CDR1 SGDLS, CDR2 YYNGEE. CDR3 sequence reads: CASSVAGQVRGTEAFF. CDR3 nucleotide sequence: TGTGCCAGCAGCGTAGCGGGACAGGTGAGGGGAACTGAAGCTTTCTTT.

A single count supports this clone. This chain joins TRBV7-9 and TRBJ2-7; 11 bases line up with TRBD2. Germline lookup yields CDR1 SEHNR and CDR2 FQNEAQ (reference sequence). V lost 5 bases and J lost 5; bases outside the gene matches: 8. This CDR3 region has 15 residues. For the CDR3, the DNA is TGTGCCAGCAGCACTAGCGGGGGCGCCCCGCACGAGCAGTACTTC. Translated: CASSTSGGAPHEQYF.

This clone was detected a few times. This chain links TRBV18 with TRBJ1-1; 9 bases are shared with TRBD1. With V trimmed by 3 bases and J by 1 base, 0 bases remained unmatched. Germline V gene lookup returns CDR1 KGHSH and CDR2 LQKENI. This CDR3 has 14 residues. As DNA, the CDR3 is TGTGCCAGCTCACCGACAGGGGGGAACACTGAAGCTTTCTTT. As protein: CASSPTGGNTEAFF.

This sequence joins TRBV19 and TRBJ1-5; 7 bases agree with TRBD1. After removal of 3 bases from V and 7 bases from J, the junction contained 9 bases not matched to a gene. CDR1 and CDR2 (germline): LNHDA, SQIVND (reference sequence). The CDR3 runs to 15 residues. CDR3 protein: CASSIGGGGIQPQHF. The CDR3 nucleotides are TGTGCCAGTAGTATCGGAGGGGGCGGGATACAGCCCCAGCATTTT.

The CDR3: CASSPNSGNTIYF. CDR3 nucleotide sequence: TGTGCCAGCAGTCCCAACTCTGGAAACACCATATATTTT. The chain links TRBV6-1 to TRBJ1-3, with D uncertain. The CDR3 is 13 amino acids. Germline V gene data show CDR1 as MNHNS and CDR2 as SASEGT. V lost 5 bases and J 0 bases, leaving 5 bases between the germline ends.

The chain joins TRBV7-6 to TRBJ2-1; tentative D call: TRBD2 (6 bases). The V and J ends lost 1 base and 7 bases respectively, with 20 bases between them. Per germline, CDR1 SGHVS and CDR2 FNYEAQ. CDR3 length: 17 residues. CDR3 sequence reads: CASSLGGGVWLGNEQFF. As DNA, the CDR3 is TGTGCCAGCAGCTTAGGAGGCGGGGTATGGTTGGGAAATGAGCAGTTCTTC.

CDR3 residues: CASSGRTSGVETQYF. As DNA, the CDR3 is TGTGCCAGTAGTGGAAGGACTAGCGGGGTGGAGACCCAGTACTTC. The V call is TRBV19, the J call TRBJ2-5; 12 bases are a match to TRBD2. Germline V CDR1 and CDR2: LNHDA, SQIVND (reference sequence). This CDR3 has 15 amino acids. With 5 bases clipped from V and 5 bases from J, the junction kept 6 bases outside the gene matches.

The V call is TRBV19, the J call TRBJ1-4; D perhaps matches TRBD1 (5 bases). The CDR3 loop spans 14 amino acids. In germline, CDR1 is LNHDA, CDR2 SQIVND (reference sequence). Trimming left V 9 bases short and J 2 bases short, with 13 bases between. For the CDR3, the DNA is TGTGCCAGCCAACGAAGACAGACTAATGAAAAACTGTTTTTT. It is translated as CASQRRQTNEKLFF.

The chain carries TRBV25-1 and TRBJ1-6; possible D gene TRBD1, 5 bases. V was cut by 6 bases and J by 7 bases, with 7 bases left in between. CDR1 MGHDK and CDR2 SYGVNS come from the germline V gene. The CDR3 covers 12 residues. CDR3 sequence reads: CASRDTNSPLHF. The CDR3 DNA sequence: TGTGCCAGCAGGGACACGAATTCACCCCTCCACTTT.

This rearrangement joins TRBV5-1 to TRBJ1-6; D perhaps matches TRBD1 (5 bases). This CDR3 has 15 residues. CDR1 and CDR2 (germline): SGHRS, YFSETQ. V lost 1 base and J 7 bases, leaving 12 bases between the germline ends. CDR3 nucleotide sequence: TGCGCCAGCAGCTTGTCTGGGGGGAGAAATTCACCCCTCCACTTT. The encoded protein is CASSLSGGRNSPLHF.

The chain links TRBV7-3 to TRBJ2-5; TRBD1 is a possible D gene (6 bases). Trimming pared 3 bases from V and 9 bases from J, leaving 14 bases between. Per germline, CDR1 SGHTA and CDR2 FQGTGA. The CDR3 has 13 residues. In DNA form, the CDR3 reads TGTGCCAGCAGCTTCAGAGGGGGTGAGGCCCAGTACTTC. It encodes CASSFRGGEAQYF.